One and the same sample provided the 31 T cell receptor beta chains below, sequenced in a study of T-cell memory formation after mild COVID-19. TCRdb independently ran MiXCR on the 5' RACE reads; one entry per CDR3 protein. The table records 300,000 to 350,000 distinct CDR3 sequences, 13% of them present only once. The sample taken for sequencing was PBMCs or a T cell subset sorted from them (not recorded which). Receptors originate from a young man who had mild COVID-19 (a few samples of this study predate the infection). Cell type and time point are not known.

The chain joins TRBV6-2 or TRBV6-3 to TRBJ1-5; 12 bases agree with TRBD1. CDR1 and CDR2 from the germline V gene are MNHEY and SVGEGT. With V trimmed by 6 bases and J by 2 bases, 8 bases remained unmatched. The CDR3 length is 17 residues. CDR3 sequence reads: CASSPGTGGRGNQPQHF. The CDR3, as DNA: TGTGCCAGCAGCCCGGGGACAGGGGGCCGTGGCAATCAGCCCCAGCATTTT.

In its sample, this clonotype was seen many times. The chain recombines TRBV4-2 with TRBJ1-2; 7 nucleotides agree with TRBD1. Germline V gene data show CDR1 as LGHNA and CDR2 as YNFKEQ. The CDR3 is made up of 14 amino acids. Trimming took 1 base from V and 6 from J; bases not matched to a gene: 5. CDR3 amino acids: CASSQATGEDGYTF. CDR3 DNA: TGTGCCAGCAGCCAAGCCACAGGGGAGGATGGCTACACCTTC.

CDR3 nucleotides: TGTGCCTGGACCATGGCTTCCGGGACCGCCCGCGGCTACACCTTC. Its translation: CAWTMASGTARGYTF. The chain employs TRBV30 and TRBJ1-2; possibly TRBD1 for D (5 bases). The CDR3 runs to 15 residues. Per the germline V gene, CDR1 is GTSNPN and CDR2 is SVGIG (reference sequence). The ends were cut back, 4 bases at V and 8 bases at J, with 23 bases in the middle.

The genes are TRBV3-1 and TRBJ2-5; D may correspond to TRBD1 or TRBD2 (5 bases each). The CDR3 has 15 residues. Trimming pared 5 bases from V and 5 bases from J, leaving 18 bases between. In germline, CDR1 is LGHDT, CDR2 YNNKEL (reference sequence). CDR3 bases: TGTGCCAGCAGCGAAGGGACGTCTAATACTGAGACCCAGTACTTC. Translated: CASSEGTSNTETQYF.

The chain combines TRBV7-9 with TRBJ1-5, with D possibly matching TRBD1 (6 bases). The CDR3 loop spans 15 amino acids. Germline-derived CDR1 and CDR2 are SEHNR and FQNEAQ (reference sequence). Between the trimmed V and J ends, which lost 0 bases and 9 bases, there was a span of 15 bases. The DNA for the CDR3 is TGTGCCAGCAGCTTAGCGCAAGCAGGGGATGCGCCCCAGCATTTT. It specifies CASSLAQAGDAPQHF.

V is TRBV7-2 and J is TRBJ2-2, with D hard to call. The CDR3 consists of 12 residues. Trimming pared 5 bases from V and 6 bases from J, leaving 7 bases between. CDR1 is SGHTA and CDR2 is FQGNSA in the germline V gene. CDR3 sequence reads: CASSAIPGELFF. The CDR3 DNA sequence: TGTGCCAGCAGCGCGATTCCCGGGGAGCTGTTTTTT.

This clonotype was seen more than once but under ten times. DNA of the CDR3: TGCGCCAGCAGCCAAGAGACCGGCAGGGAACGGTACTTC. Encoded protein: CASSQETGRERYF. This chain links TRBV4-3 with TRBJ2-7; D is perhaps TRBD1 (5 bases). The CDR3 is 13 residues long. Germline CDR1 and CDR2: LGHNA and YSLEER. The V and J ends lost 0 bases and 12 bases respectively, with 15 bases between them.

The table lists this clonotype with a few counts. The V and J genes are TRBV5-1 and TRBJ2-1; TRBD1 aligns across 7 bases. The V segment lost 4 bases and the J segment 5 bases; nucleotides outside the gene matches: 6. This CDR3 comprises 14 residues. Looked up from germline, CDR1 is SGHRS and CDR2 is YFSETQ. The DNA of the CDR3 is TGCGCCAGCAGCCTGTCCGGGACAGACAATGAGCAGTTCTTC. This translates into CASSLSGTDNEQFF.

V is TRBV6-6 and J is TRBJ2-7; D may be TRBD2 (6 bases). The CDR3 length is 15 residues. CDR1 is MNHNY and CDR2 is SVGAGI in the germline V gene (reference sequence). Trimming cost V 2 bases and J 2 bases, with 13 bases left between them. CDR3 nucleotides: TGTGCCAGCAGTTACACAGTTCCGGGGGCCTACGAGCAGTACTTC. It codes for CASSYTVPGAYEQYF.

This clonotype turned up a few times. The chain couples TRBV5-1 to TRBJ1-1, with D maybe TRBD1 (5 bases). Germline V gene data show CDR1 as SGHRS and CDR2 as YFSETQ. This CDR3 has 16 amino acids. Trimming removed 4 bases at V and 1 base at J, with 17 bases between. The CDR3 reads CASSVLPGLPNTEAFF. In DNA, the CDR3 is TGCGCCAGCAGCGTACTACCGGGACTCCCGAACACTGAAGCTTTCTTT.

This chain joins TRBV29-1 and TRBJ1-1; D is ambiguous. The germline V and J ends were trimmed by 6 bases and 0 bases, with 11 bases remaining between them. CDR3 length equals 13 residues. Germline CDR1 SQVTM, CDR2 ANQGSEA. The CDR3 reads CSVWVTMNTEAFF. DNA for the CDR3: TGCAGCGTCTGGGTCACCATGAACACTGAAGCTTTCTTT.

The V and J genes are TRBV5-4 and TRBJ2-3; tentative D call: TRBD2 (6 bases). The CDR3 extends over 15 amino acids. The germline V gene encodes CDR1 SGHNT and CDR2 YYREEE (reference sequence). V lost 3 bases to trimming and J lost 3 bases, with 14 bases between them. The CDR3 region has the DNA TGTGCCAGCAGCTATCCCGTGACTAGTACAGATACGCAGTATTTT. As protein: CASSYPVTSTDTQYF.

The gene calls are TRBV27 and TRBJ1-6; tentatively, D is TRBD1 (6 bases). Germline V gene data show CDR1 as MNHEY and CDR2 as SMNVEV (reference sequence). The CDR3 extends over 15 amino acids. V was shortened by 8 bases and J by 11 bases, with 22 bases between the two germline ends. In DNA form, the CDR3 reads TGTGCCAGCGGGGGTACAGGGTCACTTCCCACACCCCTCCACTTT. Its protein product is CASGGTGSLPTPLHF.

This clonotype was seen a handful of times. The genes are TRBV18 and TRBJ1-3; D remains unclear. Per germline, CDR1 KGHSH and CDR2 LQKENI. The CDR3 contains 15 residues. Between the trimmed V and J ends, which lost 6 bases and 0 bases, there was a span of 12 bases. The CDR3 DNA is TGTGCCAGCTCGGGAGTTTTGAGCTCTGGAAACACCATATATTTT. This codes for CASSGVLSSGNTIYF.

This clonotype has at least ten counts. The chain joins TRBV5-1 to TRBJ1-4; no firm D call. V was shortened by 4 bases and J by 8 bases, with 9 bases between the two germline ends. The CDR3 is 12 amino acids. Germline CDR1 and CDR2: SGHRS and YFSETQ. The DNA for the CDR3 is TGCGCCAGCAGCCCCCTAGGGGAAAAACTGTTTTTT. It translates to CASSPLGEKLFF.

The table lists this clonotype with a few counts. The chain uses TRBV24-1 and TRBJ2-1, with no clear D. CDR3 size: 15 residues. Trimming left V 2 bases short and J 8 bases short, with 15 bases between. Germline V gene lookup returns CDR1 KGHDR and CDR2 SFDVKD. CDR3 bases: TGTGCCACCAGTGATTCGGGTAACCCCGCCTATGAGCAGTTCTTC. It encodes CATSDSGNPAYEQFF.

The rearrangement uses TRBV2 and TRBJ2-7; no firm D call. Germline V gives CDR1 SNHLY, CDR2 FYNNEI. V lost 6 bases, J lost 4 bases, and 10 bases lay in between. The length of the CDR3 is 12 residues. CDR3 sequence: CASRALGYEQYV. In DNA form, the CDR3 reads TGTGCCAGCAGGGCTTTAGGATACGAGCAGTACGTC.

The chain recombines TRBV12-3 or TRBV12-4 with TRBJ1-5; unclear D gene. Trimming took 6 bases from V and 7 from J, leaving 10 bases between them. This CDR3 has 12 residues. The CDR3 nucleotides are TGTGCCAGCAGCGAATTGATCCAGCCCCAGCATTTT. Protein sequence: CASSELIQPQHF.

This clonotype was counted between two and nine times. The genes are TRBV7-9 and TRBJ2-1, with TRBD2 identical over 8 bases. CDR1 and CDR2 from the germline V gene are SEHNR and FQNEAQ (reference sequence). The CDR3 runs 14 residues. The V gene end was trimmed by 7 bases and the J gene end by 5 bases; junction bases not matched to a gene: 7. The CDR3 reads CASTAGGPDNEQFF. The CDR3 bases are TGTGCCAGCACGGCGGGGGGCCCTGACAATGAGCAGTTCTTC.

This clonotype was counted between two and nine times. The chain employs TRBV3-1 and TRBJ2-3; D is unclear. V gave up 3 bases and J gave up 1 base, with 11 bases separating them. The CDR3 is 15 amino acids. Germline values: CDR1 LGHDT, CDR2 YNNKEL (reference sequence). This chain's CDR3 is CASSHLARGTDTQYF. The CDR3 DNA follows: TGTGCCAGCAGCCACCTGGCGAGAGGCACAGATACGCAGTATTTT.

The chain joins TRBV4-1 to TRBJ2-7; 7 positions agree with TRBD1. The junction had 9 bases not matched to a gene; V was cut back by 1 base and J by 0 bases. CDR1 and CDR2 (germline): MGHRA, YSYEKL. This CDR3 is 17 amino acids long. In DNA form, the CDR3 reads TGCGCCAGCAGCCAAGCAGAAACGGGACAGAGCTCCTACGAGCAGTACTTC. Protein product: CASSQAETGQSSYEQYF.

This clonotype was counted ten times or more. The chain links TRBV15 to TRBJ2-3; D remains unclear. The CDR3 runs 12 residues. Between the trimmed V and J ends, which lost 1 base and 7 bases, there was a span of 6 bases. Germline V gives CDR1 LNHNV, CDR2 YYDKDF (reference sequence). The CDR3 nucleotides are TGTGCCACCAGCAGAGGAACTCATACGCAGTATTTT. Translation gives CATSRGTHTQYF.

This clonotype was seen more than once but under ten times. V gene TRBV7-2 combines with J gene TRBJ2-3; D gene unclear. Germline V lookup: CDR1 SGHTA, CDR2 FQGNSA. V shed 5 bases and J shed 0 bases, with 15 bases lying between them. This CDR3 spans 16 amino acids. The CDR3 spells CASSTPPDDSTDTQYF. As DNA, the CDR3 is TGTGCCAGCAGCACCCCACCCGACGACAGCACAGATACGCAGTATTTT.

This clonotype was observed a few times. Here the CDR3 reads CASSLALTGGPGNEQFF. The CDR3 bases are TGCGCCAGCAGCTTGGCCTTGACGGGGGGGCCGGGGAATGAGCAGTTCTTC. V is TRBV5-1 and J is TRBJ2-1; 8 bases are a match to TRBD2. Unmatched junction bases numbered 12, after V lost 0 bases and J lost 7 bases. The CDR3 runs to 17 residues. Germline V lookup: CDR1 SGHRS, CDR2 YFSETQ.

The sample holds a few counts of this clonotype. The chain combines TRBV4-1 with TRBJ2-2; 14 bases are a match to TRBD2. This CDR3 has 18 residues. Germline trimming cut 2 bases from V and 11 bases from J; bases unmatched to any gene: 13. Per germline, CDR1 MGHRA and CDR2 YSYEKL. The CDR3 DNA sequence: TGCGCCAGCAGCCAATCAGGCAACGGACTAGCGGGGGGCCTTGAGCTGTTTTTT. It encodes CASSQSGNGLAGGLELFF.

This clonotype was counted between two and nine times. CDR3 nucleotides: TGTGCCAGTTTGGGCAGGGGACCCTACAATGAGCAGTTCTTC. This translates into CASLGRGPYNEQFF. The rearrangement links TRBV11-1 to TRBJ2-1; the D gene is possibly TRBD1 (6 bases). The V gene lost 9 bases and the J gene lost 2 bases, with 14 bases spanning the gap. Germline CDR1 and CDR2: SGHAT and FQDESV (reference sequence). There are 14 residues in the CDR3.

The chain has TRBV6-5 and TRBJ1-1; TRBD1 matches 7 bases. CDR1 is MNHEY, CDR2 SVGAGI, per germline. V trimming: 7 bases; J trimming: 10 bases; junction bases outside the gene matches: 12. The CDR3 runs to 13 residues. The CDR3 DNA is TGTGCCAGCAACAGAAGACAGGGAGATGGAGCTTTCTTT. Translation gives CASNRRQGDGAFF.

This clonotype came up many times. CDR3 nucleotide sequence: TGTGCCAGCAGCCAACTTACAGGGGGGTCGGACATTCAGTACTTC. Amino acids: CASSQLTGGSDIQYF. The V and J genes are TRBV14 and TRBJ2-4; 8 nucleotides line up with TRBD1. Germline assignment: CDR1 SGHDN and CDR2 FVKESK. J gave up 8 bases and V 2 bases, and 8 bases lay outside the gene matches. CDR3 length equals 15 residues.

The chain recombines TRBV7-2 with TRBJ1-5, with TRBD1 identical over 7 bases. Trimming at V came to 5 bases and at J to 7 bases, leaving 5 bases not matched to a gene. CDR3 length: 13 residues. Looked up from germline, CDR1 is SGHTA and CDR2 is FQGNSA. This chain's CDR3 is CASSRLTGQPQHF. The CDR3 region has the DNA TGTGCCAGCAGCCGCCTGACAGGGCAGCCCCAGCATTTT.

The rearrangement joins TRBV20-1 to TRBJ1-2; D possibly corresponds to TRBD1 (6 bases). This CDR3 contains 11 residues. V lost 3 bases and J lost 8, with 10 bases in between. CDR1 is DFQATT, CDR2 SNEGSKA, per germline (reference sequence). The CDR3 DNA follows: TGCAGTGCTAGTGGAACAGGGGGCTACACCTTC. This translates into CSASGTGGYTF.

J is TRBJ2-7 and V is TRBV23-1; TRBD1 is a possible D gene (6 bases). TRBV23-1 is marked as an open reading frame, function uncertain. Trimming removed 2 bases at V and 9 bases at J, with 17 bases between. The CDR3 totals 14 residues. The CDR3 coding sequence is TGCGCCAGCAGTCAACCGGGACACCAATTTGCGCAGTACGTC. This codes for CASSQPGHQFAQYV.